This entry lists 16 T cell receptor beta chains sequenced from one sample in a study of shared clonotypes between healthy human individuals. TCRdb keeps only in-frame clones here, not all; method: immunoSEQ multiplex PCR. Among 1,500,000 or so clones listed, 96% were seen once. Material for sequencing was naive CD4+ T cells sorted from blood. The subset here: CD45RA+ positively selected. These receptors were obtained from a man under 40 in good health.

CDR3 nucleotide sequence: TGCGCCAGCAGCCAACAACTAGCGGGAGGGTTCTACGAGCAGTACTTC. It is translated as CASSQQLAGGFYEQYF. V and J are TRBV4-1 and TRBJ2-7; the match to TRBD2 covers 13 bases. This CDR3 is 16 amino acids long. V lost 2 bases and J lost 3; bases outside the gene matches: 4. Per the germline V gene, CDR1 is MGHRA and CDR2 is YSYEKL.

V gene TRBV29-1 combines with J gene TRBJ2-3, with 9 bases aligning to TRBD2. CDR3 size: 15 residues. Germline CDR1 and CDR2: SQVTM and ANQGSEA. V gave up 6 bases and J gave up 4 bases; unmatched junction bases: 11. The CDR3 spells CSVRLTSGGADTQYF. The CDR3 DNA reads TGCAGCGTCCGTTTGACTAGCGGTGGTGCAGATACGCAGTATTTT.

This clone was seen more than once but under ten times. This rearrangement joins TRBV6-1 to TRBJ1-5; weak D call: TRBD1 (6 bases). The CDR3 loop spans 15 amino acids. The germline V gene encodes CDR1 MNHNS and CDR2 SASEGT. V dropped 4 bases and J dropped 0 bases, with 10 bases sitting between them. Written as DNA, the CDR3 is TGTGCCAGCAGTGCAGGACAGAATAGCAATCAGCCCCAGCATTTT. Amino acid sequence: CASSAGQNSNQPQHF.

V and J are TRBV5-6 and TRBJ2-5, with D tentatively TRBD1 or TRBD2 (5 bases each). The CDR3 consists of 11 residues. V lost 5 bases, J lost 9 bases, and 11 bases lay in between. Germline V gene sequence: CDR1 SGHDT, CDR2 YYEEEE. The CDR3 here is CASSRRGAQYF. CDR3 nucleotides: TGTGCCAGCAGTCGGCGAGGGGCCCAGTACTTC.

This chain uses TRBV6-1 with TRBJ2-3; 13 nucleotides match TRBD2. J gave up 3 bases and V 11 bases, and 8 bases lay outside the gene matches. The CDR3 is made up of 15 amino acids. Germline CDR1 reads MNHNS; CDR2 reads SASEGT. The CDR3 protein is CAGGLAGSYTDTQYF. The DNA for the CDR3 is TGTGCCGGGGGACTAGCGGGATCTTATACAGATACGCAGTATTTT.

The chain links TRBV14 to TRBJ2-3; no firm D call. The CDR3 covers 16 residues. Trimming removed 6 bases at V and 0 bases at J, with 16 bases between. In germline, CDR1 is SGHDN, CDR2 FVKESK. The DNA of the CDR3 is TGTGCCAGCAGTACGAAACGGCAGATTAGCACAGATACGCAGTATTTT. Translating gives CASSTKRQISTDTQYF.

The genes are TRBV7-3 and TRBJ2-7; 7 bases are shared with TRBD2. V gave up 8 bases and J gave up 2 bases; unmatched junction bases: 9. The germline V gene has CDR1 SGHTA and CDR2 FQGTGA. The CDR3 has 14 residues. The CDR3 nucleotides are TGTGCCAGCTCTGAGGCGGGAGCCCCCTACGAGCAGTACTTC. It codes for CASSEAGAPYEQYF.

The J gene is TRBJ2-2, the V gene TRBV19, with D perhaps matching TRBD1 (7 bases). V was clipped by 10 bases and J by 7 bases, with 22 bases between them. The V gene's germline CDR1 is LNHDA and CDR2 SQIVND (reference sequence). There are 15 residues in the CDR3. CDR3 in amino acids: CATRGHGGRVGELFF. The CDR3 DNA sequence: TGTGCCACGAGGGGGCACGGGGGAAGGGTCGGGGAGCTGTTTTTT. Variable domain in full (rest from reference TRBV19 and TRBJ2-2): DGGITQSPKYLFRKEGQNVTLSCEQNLNHDAMYWYRQDPGQGLRLIYYSQIVNDFQKGDIAEGYSVSREKKESFPLTVTSAQKNPTAFYLCATRGHGGRVGELFFGEGSRLTVL.

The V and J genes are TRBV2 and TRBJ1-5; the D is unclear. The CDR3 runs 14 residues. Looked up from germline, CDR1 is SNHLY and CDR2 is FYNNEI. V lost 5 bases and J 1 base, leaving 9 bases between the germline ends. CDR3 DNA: TGTGCCAGCAGTCTCGGCGGCAGCAATCAGCCCCAGCATTTT. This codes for CASSLGGSNQPQHF. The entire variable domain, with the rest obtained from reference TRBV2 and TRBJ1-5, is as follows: EPEVTQTPSHQVTQMGQEVILRCVPISNHLYFYWYRQILGQKVEFLVSFYNNEISEKSEIFDDQFSVERPDGSNFTLKIRSTKLEDSAMYFCASSLGGSNQPQHFGDGTRLSIL.

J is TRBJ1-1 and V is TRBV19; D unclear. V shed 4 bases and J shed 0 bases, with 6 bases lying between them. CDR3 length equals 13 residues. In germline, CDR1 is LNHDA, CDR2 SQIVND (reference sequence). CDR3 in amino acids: CASSTRVNTEAFF. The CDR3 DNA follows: TGTGCCAGTAGTACCAGAGTGAACACTGAAGCTTTCTTT.

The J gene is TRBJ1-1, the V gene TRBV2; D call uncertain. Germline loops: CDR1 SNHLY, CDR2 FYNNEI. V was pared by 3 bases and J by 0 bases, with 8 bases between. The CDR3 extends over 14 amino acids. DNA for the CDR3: TGTGCCAGCAGTGACGGAAACATGAACACTGAAGCTTTCTTT. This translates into CASSDGNMNTEAFF.

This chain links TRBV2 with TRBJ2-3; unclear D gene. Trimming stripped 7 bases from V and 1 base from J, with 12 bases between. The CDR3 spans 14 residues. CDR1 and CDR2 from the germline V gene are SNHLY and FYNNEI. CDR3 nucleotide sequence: TGTGCCAGCACCACTCGAAGGGGCACAGATACGCAGTATTTT. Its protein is CASTTRRGTDTQYF.

Here the CDR3 reads CASSFRGQPQPQHF. The CDR3 nucleotides read TGTGCCAGCAGTTTTCGAGGACAACCTCAGCCCCAGCATTTT. V usage is TRBV28 and J usage is TRBJ1-5; D perhaps matches TRBD1 (5 bases). Trimming took 3 bases from V and 6 from J, leaving 12 bases between them. The CDR3 is 14 amino acids. Germline loops: CDR1 MDHEN, CDR2 SYDVKM.

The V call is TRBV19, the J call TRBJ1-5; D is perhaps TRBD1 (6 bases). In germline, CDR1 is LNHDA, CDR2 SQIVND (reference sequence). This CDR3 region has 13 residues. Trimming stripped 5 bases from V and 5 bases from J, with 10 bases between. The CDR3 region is CASSRTAYQPQHF. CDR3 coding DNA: TGTGCCAGTAGTCGGACAGCGTATCAGCCCCAGCATTTT. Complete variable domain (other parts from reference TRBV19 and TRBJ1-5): DGGITQSPKYLFRKEGQNVTLSCEQNLNHDAMYWYRQDPGQGLRLIYYSQIVNDFQKGDIAEGYSVSREKKESFPLTVTSAQKNPTAFYLCASSRTAYQPQHFGDGTRLSIL.

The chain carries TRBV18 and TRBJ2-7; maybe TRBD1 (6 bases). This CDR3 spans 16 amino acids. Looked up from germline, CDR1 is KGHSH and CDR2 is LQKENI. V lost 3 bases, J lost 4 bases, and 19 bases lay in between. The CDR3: CASSPKQGIGSYEQYF. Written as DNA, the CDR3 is TGTGCCAGCTCACCTAAACAGGGCATAGGGTCTTACGAGCAGTACTTC.

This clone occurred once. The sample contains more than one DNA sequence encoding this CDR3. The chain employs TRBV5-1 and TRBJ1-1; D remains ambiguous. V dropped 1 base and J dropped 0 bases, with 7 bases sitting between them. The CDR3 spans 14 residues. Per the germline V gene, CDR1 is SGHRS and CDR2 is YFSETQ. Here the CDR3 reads CASSLFGLNTEAFF. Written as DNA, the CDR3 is TGCGCCAGCAGCTTGTTTGGGTTGAACACTGAAGCTTTCTTT.